This T cell receptor (beta chain) was retrieved from a study of molecular identifiers for immune sequencing clone quantification. One entry per CDR3 protein results from TCRdb running MiXCR on the PCR reads. This sample has approximately 35,000 distinct CDR3 sequences; about a fifth occur once, and the top ten carry about 1.2%. This clonotype was seen many times. Its antigen is not known. Libraries used roughly 18,000 to 1,000,000 sorted naive CD8 T cells and 10%, 30% or 50% RNA input. Naive CD8 T cells, phenotype CD8+CD4-CCR7+CD45RA+, were sorted. CDR1 is MNHEY and CDR2 is SVGAGI in the germline V gene. Trimming took off 3 bases at V and 1 base at J, with 16 bases between the two ends. The CDR3 totals 18 residues. Study results and caveats: Barcode collisions between identical TCR molecules could shrink estimates of highly expanded clone sizes.

The sequencing sample was made of naive CD8+ T cells from blood, with Jurkat cell RNA spiked in. Subset in this sample: FACS-sorted CD8+CD4-CCR7+CD45RA+ naive T cells. This TCR was sampled from a human donor in good health. Some libraries in this study had Jurkat cell RNA spiked in. The chain is built from TRBV6-5 and TRBJ2-6, with unresolved D. For the CDR3, the DNA is TGTGCCAGCAGTTATTCGGTCGCAGGCGCATCTGGGGCCAACGTCCTGACTTTC. Encoded protein: CASSYSVAGASGANVLTF.